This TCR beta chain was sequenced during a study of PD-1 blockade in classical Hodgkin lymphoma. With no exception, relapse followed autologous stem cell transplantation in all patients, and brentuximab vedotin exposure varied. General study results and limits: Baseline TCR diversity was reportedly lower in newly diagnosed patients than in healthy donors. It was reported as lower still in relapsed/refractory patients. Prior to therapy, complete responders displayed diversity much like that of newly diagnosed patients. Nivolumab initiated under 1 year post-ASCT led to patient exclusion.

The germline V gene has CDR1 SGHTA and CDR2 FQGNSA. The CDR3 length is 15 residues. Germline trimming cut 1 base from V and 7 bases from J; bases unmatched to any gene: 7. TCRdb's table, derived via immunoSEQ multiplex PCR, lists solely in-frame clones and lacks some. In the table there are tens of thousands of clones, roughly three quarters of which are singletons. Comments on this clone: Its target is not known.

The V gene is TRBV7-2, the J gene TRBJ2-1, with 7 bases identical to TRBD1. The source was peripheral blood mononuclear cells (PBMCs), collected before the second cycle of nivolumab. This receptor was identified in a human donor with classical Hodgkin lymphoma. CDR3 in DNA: TGTGCCAGCAGCTTAGTTCCGGGACAGACTAATGAGCAGTTCTTC. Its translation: CASSLVPGQTNEQFF.